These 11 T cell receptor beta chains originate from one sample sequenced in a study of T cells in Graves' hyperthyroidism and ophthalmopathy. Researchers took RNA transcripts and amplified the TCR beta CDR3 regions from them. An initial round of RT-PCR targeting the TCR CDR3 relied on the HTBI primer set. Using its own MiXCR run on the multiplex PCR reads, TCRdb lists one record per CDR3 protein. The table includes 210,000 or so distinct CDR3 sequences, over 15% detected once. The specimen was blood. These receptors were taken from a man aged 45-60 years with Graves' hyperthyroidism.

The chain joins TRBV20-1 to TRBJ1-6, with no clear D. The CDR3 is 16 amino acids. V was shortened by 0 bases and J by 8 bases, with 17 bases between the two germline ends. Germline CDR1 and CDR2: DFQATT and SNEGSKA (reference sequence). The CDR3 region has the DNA TGCAGTGCTAGAGATCGGGGTCGGACCCCACATTCACCCCTCCACTTT. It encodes CSARDRGRTPHSPLHF.

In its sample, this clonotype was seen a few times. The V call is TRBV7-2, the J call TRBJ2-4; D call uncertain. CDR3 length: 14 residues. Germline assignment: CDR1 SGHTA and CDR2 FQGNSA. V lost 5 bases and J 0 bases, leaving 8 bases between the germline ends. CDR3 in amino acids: CASSMSIAKNIQYF. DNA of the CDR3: TGTGCCAGCAGCATGTCTATAGCCAAAAACATTCAGTACTTC.

CDR3 sequence reads: CSARQDLNTDTQYF. CDR3 nucleotides: TGCAGTGCTAGACAGGACTTAAACACAGATACGCAGTATTTT. The chain joins TRBV20-1 to TRBJ2-3; a possible D gene is TRBD2 (5 bases). Deletions cut 2 bases from V and 2 bases from J, with 11 bases between. There are 14 residues in the CDR3. Germline V CDR1 and CDR2: DFQATT, SNEGSKA (reference sequence).

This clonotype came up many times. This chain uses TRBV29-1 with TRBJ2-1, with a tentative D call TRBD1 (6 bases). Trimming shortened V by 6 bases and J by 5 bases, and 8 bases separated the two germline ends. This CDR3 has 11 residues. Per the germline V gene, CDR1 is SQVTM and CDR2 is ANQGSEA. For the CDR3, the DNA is TGCAGCGTGACAGGAGACAATGAGCAGTTCTTC. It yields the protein CSVTGDNEQFF.

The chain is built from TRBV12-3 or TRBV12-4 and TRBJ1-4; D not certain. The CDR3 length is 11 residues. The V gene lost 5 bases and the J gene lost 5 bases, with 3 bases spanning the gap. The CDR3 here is CASSDNEKLFF. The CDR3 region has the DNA TGTGCCAGCAGTGACAATGAAAAACTGTTTTTT.

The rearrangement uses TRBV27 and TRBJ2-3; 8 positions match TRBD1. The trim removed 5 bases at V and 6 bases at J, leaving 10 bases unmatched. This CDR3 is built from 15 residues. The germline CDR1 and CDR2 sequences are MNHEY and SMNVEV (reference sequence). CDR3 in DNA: TGTGCCAGCAGTCCAGGACAGGGTCTTTTGGATACGCAGTATTTT. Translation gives CASSPGQGLLDTQYF.

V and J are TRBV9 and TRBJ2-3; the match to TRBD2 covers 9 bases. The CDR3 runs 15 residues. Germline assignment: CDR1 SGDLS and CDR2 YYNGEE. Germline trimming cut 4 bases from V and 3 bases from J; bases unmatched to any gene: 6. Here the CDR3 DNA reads TGTGCCAGCAGCCCCCCCAGCGGGGGGACAGATACGCAGTATTTT. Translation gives CASSPPSGGTDTQYF. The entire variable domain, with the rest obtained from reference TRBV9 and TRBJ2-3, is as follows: DSGVTQTPKHLITATGQRVTLRCSPRSGDLSVYWYQQSLDQGLQFLIQYYNGEERAKGNILERFSAQQFPDLHSELNLSSLELGDSALYFCASSPPSGGTDTQYFGPGTRLTVL.

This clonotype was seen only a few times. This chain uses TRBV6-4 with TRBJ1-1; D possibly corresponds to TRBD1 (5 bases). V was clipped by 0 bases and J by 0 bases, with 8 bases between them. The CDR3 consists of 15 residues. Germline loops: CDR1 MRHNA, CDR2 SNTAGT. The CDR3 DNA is TGTGCCAGCAGTGACTCGGGGCCGGTGAACACTGAAGCTTTCTTT. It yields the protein CASSDSGPVNTEAFF.

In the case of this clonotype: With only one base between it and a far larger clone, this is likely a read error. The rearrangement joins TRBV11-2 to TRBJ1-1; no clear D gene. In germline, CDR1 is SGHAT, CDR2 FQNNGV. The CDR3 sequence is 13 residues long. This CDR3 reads CVSSLRLNTEAFF. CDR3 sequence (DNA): TGTGTCAGCAGCTTACGGCTTAACACTGAAGCTTTCTTT.

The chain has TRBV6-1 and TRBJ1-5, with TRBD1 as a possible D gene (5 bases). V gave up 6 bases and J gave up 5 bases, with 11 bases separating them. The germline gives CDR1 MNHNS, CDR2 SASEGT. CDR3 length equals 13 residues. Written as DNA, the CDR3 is TGTGCCAGCAGCCACATGGGGGATCAGCCCCAGCATTTT. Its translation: CASSHMGDQPQHF.

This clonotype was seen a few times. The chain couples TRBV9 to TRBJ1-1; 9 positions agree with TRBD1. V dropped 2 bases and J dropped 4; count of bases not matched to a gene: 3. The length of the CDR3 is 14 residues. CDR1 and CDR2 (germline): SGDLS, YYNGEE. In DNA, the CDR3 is TGTGCCAGCAGCGTCGGGACAGGGAGCACTGAAGCTTTCTTT. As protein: CASSVGTGSTEAFF.